Shown below are 8 T cell receptor beta chains from a single sample sequenced in a study of breast tumors, draining lymph nodes, adjacent tissues. TCRdb itself ran the multiplex PCR reads through MiXCR, one entry per CDR3 protein. The repertoire holds several thousand distinct CDR3 sequences, about 42% seen once, with around 13% in the top ten. Material: tumor-adjacent breast tissue. Source of these receptors: a female donor with breast cancer. Some clones in this sample may be carry-over from other donors' samples.

The V gene is TRBV6-6, the J gene TRBJ1-1; a possible D gene is TRBD1 (6 bases). Germline CDR1 and CDR2: MNHNY and SVGAGI (reference sequence). This CDR3 spans 13 amino acids. Trimming shortened V by 3 bases and J by 8 bases, and 13 bases separated the two germline ends. CDR3 protein: CASSYNEGDEAFF. The CDR3 bases are TGTGCCAGCAGTTATAACGAGGGGGACGAAGCTTTCTTT.

By sample share, this clonotype is large. The rearrangement uses TRBV12-5 and TRBJ1-2, with D hard to call. In germline, CDR1 is LGHNT, CDR2 FRNRAP. The CDR3 consists of 12 residues. Trimming left V 6 bases short and J 1 base short, with 6 bases between. CDR3 DNA sequence: TGTGCTAGTGGACAGAGTAACTATGGCTACACCTTC. Protein: CASGQSNYGYTF.

The CDR3 sequence: CSASNRDFTYEQYF. The CDR3 region has the DNA TGCAGTGCTAGCAACCGGGATTTCACCTACGAGCAGTACTTC. V gene TRBV20-1 combines with J gene TRBJ2-7; the D gene is possibly TRBD2 (5 bases). With 3 bases removed from V and 2 bases from J, the gap between germline ends came to 14 bases. Germline V gene lookup returns CDR1 DFQATT and CDR2 SNEGSKA (reference sequence). CDR3 length: 14 residues.

This clonotype was picked up many times. The chain recombines TRBV15 with TRBJ1-2; maybe TRBD1 (5 bases). Germline-derived CDR1 and CDR2 are LNHNV and YYDKDF (reference sequence). This CDR3 contains 13 residues. V was cut by 6 bases and J by 4 bases, with 12 bases left in between. In DNA, the CDR3 is TGTGCCACCAGTCCGCAGGGTAGCTATGGCTACACCTTC. It is translated as CATSPQGSYGYTF.

This clonotype rates as medium-sized. The rearrangement links TRBV7-6 to TRBJ1-6, with D hard to call. The CDR3 is 14 residues long. Germline CDR1 reads SGHVS; CDR2 reads FNYEAQ. Trimming removed 5 bases at V and 0 bases at J, with 5 bases between. DNA of the CDR3: TGTGCCAGCAGCCGCGGCTCCTATAATTCACCCCTCCACTTT. Residues: CASSRGSYNSPLHF. Drawing the rest from reference TRBV7-6 and TRBJ1-6, the complete variable domain is GAGVSQSPRYKVTKRGQDVALRCDPISGHVSLYWYRQALGQGPEFLTYFNYEAQQDKSGLPNDRFSAERPEGSISTLTIQRTEQRDSAMYRCASSRGSYNSPLHFGNGTRLTVT.

This clonotype was found many times. The CDR3 reads CASSLGLYEQYF. CDR3 DNA sequence: TGTGCCAGCAGTTTGGGGCTCTACGAGCAGTACTTC. The rearrangement uses TRBV28 and TRBJ2-7; possibly TRBD1 for D (5 bases). The CDR3 has 12 amino acids. CDR1 is MDHEN and CDR2 is SYDVKM in the germline V gene. Trimming stripped 3 bases from V and 3 bases from J, with 6 bases between.

This clonotype occurred many times. The chain employs TRBV3-1 and TRBJ2-7, with 12 bases lining up with TRBD2. The CDR3 is 13 residues long. The V gene end was trimmed by 4 bases and the J gene end by 6 bases; junction bases not matched to a gene: 1. Germline loops: CDR1 LGHDT, CDR2 YNNKEL (reference sequence). The CDR3 here is CASSPTSGSEQYF. The CDR3 coding sequence is TGTGCCAGCAGCCCGACTAGCGGGAGCGAGCAGTACTTC.

This chain connects TRBV19 to TRBJ2-1; 9 nucleotides match TRBD1. The length of the CDR3 is 12 residues. Trimming cost V 9 bases and J 8 bases; bases outside gene matches: 5. Germline-derived CDR1 and CDR2 are LNHDA and SQIVND (reference sequence). Here the CDR3 reads CASGTGPHEQFF. The DNA for the CDR3 is TGTGCCAGCGGGACAGGGCCCCATGAGCAGTTCTTC.